This T cell receptor (beta chain) was sequenced in a study of vaccination and CD4 T cells after COVID-19 (dated by TCRdb to 2022 to 2024). The study in broad terms: SARS-CoV-2 positivity had been established in the convalescent patients by nasal swab PCR, and mild disease was recorded in several of these patients and severe disease in one. The convalescent cohort comprised six males and four females, including two Hispanic individuals, seven Caucasians, two Asians and one multiracial person. Post-vaccine blood samples were taken a median of approximately 70 days after the second vaccine dose, with a range of 14 to 241 days. Two doses of either the Pfizer-BioNTech BNT162b2 vaccine (n=8) or the Moderna mRNA-1273 vaccine (n=2) were administered to participants. As controls, cultures received a CEFX viral epitope pool (the positive control), an HIV-1 Nef peptide pool (the negative control), or no peptide at all. Overlapping spike peptide pools from SARS-CoV-2 and from the common cold coronaviruses HCoV-NL63, HCoV-OC43 and HCoV-229E were used as culture stimuli. Post-COVID blood samples from convalescent patients were collected a median of around 100 days after diagnosis, with a range of 35 to 161 days. In roughly eleven COVID-19 convalescent patients and a handful of infection-naive healthy vaccine recipients, the spike-specific CD4+ TCR repertoire before mRNA vaccination was compared with the repertoire after mRNA vaccination.

Points the paper makes about the study in general: The median number of SARS-CoV-2-reactive clonotypes rose from fewer than 25 after infection to some 37 after vaccination, but the change was not significant. In convalescent patients, nearly all vaccine-specific clones (304 of 307) were found to be mono-reactive for SARS-CoV-2 spike rather than cross-reactive with common cold coronaviruses. The number of convalescent patients in the study was relatively small, and the study did not examine early timepoints following natural infection. In convalescent patients, a median about 90% of post-vaccine SARS-CoV-2-reactive clones were detected only after vaccination, and vaccine-specific priming was suggested by this finding.

The treatment or condition tag for this specimen amounts to: roughly 11-day PBMC culture with coronavirus spike peptide pools or control peptides (ViraFEST assay). The study used the ViraFEST assay, which expanded antigen-specific T cells with peptide pools and then identified expanded clonotypes by TCR sequencing. The positive SARS-CoV-2 PCR tests of the convalescent patients were dated from March to December 2020, before the Alpha, Beta and Delta variants emerged in the United States. PBMCs were cultured at under 2.5 million per well in IMDM supplemented with approximately 5% human AB serum and approximately 10 IU/ml IL-2, with approximately 10 ug/ml peptide pools added. Half of the culture medium was replaced with fresh IL-2-containing medium on days 3 and 7. CD4+ T cells were isolated after roughly eleven days of culture through negative selection using the EasySep CD4+ T cell isolation kit. Ficoll-Paque Plus gradient centrifugation was used to isolate PBMCs from whole blood, and the isolated PBMCs were then either used fresh or cryopreserved at -140C. Each culture condition was generally run in triplicate wells.

Libraries were made using PCR. TCR sequencing of DNA from cultured CD4+ T cells used the Oncomine TCR Beta short-read assay at the Johns Hopkins FTIC core. The QIAamp micro DNA kit was used to extract genomic DNA from the cultured CD4+ T cells. Oncomine TCR Beta libraries from cultured CD4+ T cells were pooled with unique dual indexes and sequenced on an Illumina iSeq 100. The source study handled its data this way. Non-productive sequences were removed, and CDR3s that did not start with C, did not end with F or W, or were shorter than 7 amino acids were discarded. Antigen-specific clonotypes were identified with the MANAFEST web application by comparing peptide-stimulated wells with reference and other culture wells. For a clone to be called positive, the clone needed an FDR below 0.05, an odds ratio above 5, and a productive frequency above 0.1% in at least two of three replicate wells. A clonotype counted as cross-reactive if it showed significant expansion both in the SARS-CoV-2 spike wells and in at least one common cold coronavirus spike condition. CDR3 homology was assessed with Levenshtein distances (stringdist) and unrooted phylogenetic trees (ape) in R version 3.6.1. The public reads were reanalyzed by TCRdb: fastp trimming at Q25, MiXCR alignment, in-frame beta chains only. A single entry per CDR3 protein holds the most common genes and DNA from its merged rows. The V and J calls follow TCRdb's processing rather than the paper's. The sample records some 10,000 distinct CDR3 sequences, roughly 64% of which are singletons. Roughly 25% of the sample is taken by the ten largest.

As regards this clonotype: The clone's antigen remains unknown. No base-level quality is on record; no much larger clone is a single base apart.

The sample comprised CD4+ T cells from blood, cultured in vitro. The clonotype was recovered from a human donor who had recovered from COVID-19.

The CDR3 region: CASSLKGGANNSPLHF. Read as DNA, the sequence is TGCGCCAGCAGCTTGAAAGGGGGCGCTAATAATTCACCCCTCCACTTT. The chain couples TRBV5-1 to TRBJ1-6, and 7 junction bases match TRBD1. Reading the germline V gene gives CDR1 SGHRS and CDR2 YFSETQ. Trimming takes 1 base off V and 5 bases off J; junction bases not matched to a gene: 6. The CDR3 has 16 amino acids, counting the end cysteine and phenylalanine. Just CDR3 DNA is preserved here, 48 bases in frame from base 1.